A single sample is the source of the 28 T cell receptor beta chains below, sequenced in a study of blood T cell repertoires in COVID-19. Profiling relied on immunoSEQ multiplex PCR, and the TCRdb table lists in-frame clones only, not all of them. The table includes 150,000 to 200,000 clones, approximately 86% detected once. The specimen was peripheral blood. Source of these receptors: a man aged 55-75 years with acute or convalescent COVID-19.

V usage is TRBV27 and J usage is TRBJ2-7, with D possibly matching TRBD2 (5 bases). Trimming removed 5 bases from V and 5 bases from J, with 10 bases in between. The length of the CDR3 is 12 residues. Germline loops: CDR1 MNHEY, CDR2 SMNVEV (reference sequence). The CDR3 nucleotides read TGTGCCAGCAGTCTAAGAGGGAACGAGCAGTACTTC. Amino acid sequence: CASSLRGNEQYF.

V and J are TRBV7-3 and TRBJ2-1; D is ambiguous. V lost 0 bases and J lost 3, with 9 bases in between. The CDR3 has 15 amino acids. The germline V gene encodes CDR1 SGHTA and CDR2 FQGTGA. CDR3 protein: CASSLTARVYNEQFF. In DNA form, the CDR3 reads TGTGCCAGCAGCTTAACAGCGAGAGTCTACAATGAGCAGTTCTTC.

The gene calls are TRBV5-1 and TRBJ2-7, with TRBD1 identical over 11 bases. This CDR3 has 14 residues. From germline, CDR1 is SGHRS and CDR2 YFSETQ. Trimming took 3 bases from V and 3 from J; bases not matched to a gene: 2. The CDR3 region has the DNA TGCGCCAGCAGCTGGGGGACAGGGGGCTACGAGCAGTACTTC. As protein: CASSWGTGGYEQYF.

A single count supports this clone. CDR3 sequence (DNA): TGTGCCAGCAGTACGCCGGGAGATCCCTTTAAACCTGAGCAGTTCTTC. Protein sequence: CASSTPGDPFKPEQFF. J is TRBJ2-1 and V is TRBV28; possibly TRBD2 for D (6 bases). The CDR3 loop spans 16 amino acids. Germline CDR1 reads MDHEN; CDR2 reads SYDVKM. Trimming left V 5 bases short and J 9 bases short, with 23 bases between.

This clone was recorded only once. As DNA, the CDR3 is TGTGCCAGCAGTTTGACAAGCGGCACTGAAGCTTTCTTT. Amino acids: CASSLTSGTEAFF. The chain carries TRBV12-3 or TRBV12-4 and TRBJ1-1; D ambiguous. The CDR3 has 13 residues. V was pared by 3 bases and J by 4 bases, with 9 bases between.

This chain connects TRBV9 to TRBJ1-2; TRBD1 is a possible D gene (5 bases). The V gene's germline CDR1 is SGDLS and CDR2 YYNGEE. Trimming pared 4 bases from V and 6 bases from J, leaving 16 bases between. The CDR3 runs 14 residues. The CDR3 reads CASSPNRQGDGYTF. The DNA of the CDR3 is TGTGCCAGCAGCCCAAACCGGCAGGGCGATGGCTACACCTTC.

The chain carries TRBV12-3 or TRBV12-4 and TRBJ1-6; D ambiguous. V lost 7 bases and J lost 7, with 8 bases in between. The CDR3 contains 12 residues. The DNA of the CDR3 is TGTGCCAGCAAGCGTGAGAATTCACCCCTCCACTTT. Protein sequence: CASKRENSPLHF.

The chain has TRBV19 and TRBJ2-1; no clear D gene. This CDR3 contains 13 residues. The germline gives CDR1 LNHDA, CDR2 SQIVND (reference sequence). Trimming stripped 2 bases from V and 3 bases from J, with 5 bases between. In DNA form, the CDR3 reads TGTGCCAGTAGTATAACAGTCTACAATGAGCAGTTCTTC. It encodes CASSITVYNEQFF.

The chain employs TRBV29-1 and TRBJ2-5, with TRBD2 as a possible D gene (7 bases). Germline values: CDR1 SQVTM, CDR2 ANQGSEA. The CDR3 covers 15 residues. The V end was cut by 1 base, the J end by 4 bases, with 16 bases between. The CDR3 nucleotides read TGCAGCGTTGAAGGGGGTTCCGGGGGGCGAGAGACCCAGTACTTC. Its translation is CSVEGGSGGRETQYF.

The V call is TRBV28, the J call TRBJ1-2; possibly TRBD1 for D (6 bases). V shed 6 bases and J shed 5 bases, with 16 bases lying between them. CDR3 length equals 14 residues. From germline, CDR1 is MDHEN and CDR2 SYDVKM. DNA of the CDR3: TGTGCCAGCAGGGCTTCAGGGGCGTGGTATGGCTACACCTTC. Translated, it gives CASRASGAWYGYTF.

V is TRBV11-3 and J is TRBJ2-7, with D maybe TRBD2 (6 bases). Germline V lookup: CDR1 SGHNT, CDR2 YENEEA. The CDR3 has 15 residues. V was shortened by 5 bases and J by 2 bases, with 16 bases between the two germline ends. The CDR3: CASSHGSSGPYEQYF. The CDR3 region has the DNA TGTGCCAGCAGCCACGGGAGTTCAGGCCCCTACGAGCAGTACTTC. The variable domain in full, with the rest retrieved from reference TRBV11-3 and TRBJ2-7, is EAGVVQSPRYKIIEKKQPVAFWCNPISGHNTLYWYLQNLGQGPELLIRYENEEAVDDSQLPKDRFSAERLKGVDSTLKIQPAELGDSAVYLCASSHGSSGPYEQYFGPGTRLTVT.

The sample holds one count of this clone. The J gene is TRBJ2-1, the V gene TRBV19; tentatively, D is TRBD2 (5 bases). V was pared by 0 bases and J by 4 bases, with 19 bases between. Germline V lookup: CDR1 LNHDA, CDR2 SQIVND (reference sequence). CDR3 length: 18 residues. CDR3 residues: CASSIDSPSRVGYNEQFF. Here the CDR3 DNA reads TGTGCCAGTAGTATAGATTCCCCTAGCCGAGTGGGGTACAATGAGCAGTTCTTC.

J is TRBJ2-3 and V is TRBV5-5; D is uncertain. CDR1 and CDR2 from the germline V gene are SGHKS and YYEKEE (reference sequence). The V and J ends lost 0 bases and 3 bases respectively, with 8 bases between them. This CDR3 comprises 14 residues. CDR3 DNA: TGTGCCAGCAGCTTGGGGGCAGGTACAGATACGCAGTATTTT. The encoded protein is CASSLGAGTDTQYF.

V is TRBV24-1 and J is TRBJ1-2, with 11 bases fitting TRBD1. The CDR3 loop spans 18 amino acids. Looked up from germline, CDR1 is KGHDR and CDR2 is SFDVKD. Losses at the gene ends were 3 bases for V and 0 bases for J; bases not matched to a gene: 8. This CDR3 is CATSDLGQGANTNYGYTF. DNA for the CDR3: TGTGCCACCAGTGATCTAGGACAGGGGGCTAATACTAACTATGGCTACACCTTC.

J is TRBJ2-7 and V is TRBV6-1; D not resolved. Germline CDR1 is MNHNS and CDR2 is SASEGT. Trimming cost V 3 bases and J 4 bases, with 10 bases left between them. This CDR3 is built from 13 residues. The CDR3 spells CASSDPFRYEQYF. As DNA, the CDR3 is TGTGCCAGCAGTGACCCCTTCAGGTACGAGCAGTACTTC.

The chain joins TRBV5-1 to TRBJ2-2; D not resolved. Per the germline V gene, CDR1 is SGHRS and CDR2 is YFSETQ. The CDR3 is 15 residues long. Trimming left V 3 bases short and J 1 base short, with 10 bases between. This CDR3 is CASSSAELNTGELFF. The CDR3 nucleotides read TGCGCCAGCAGCTCCGCTGAGTTGAACACCGGGGAGCTGTTTTTT.

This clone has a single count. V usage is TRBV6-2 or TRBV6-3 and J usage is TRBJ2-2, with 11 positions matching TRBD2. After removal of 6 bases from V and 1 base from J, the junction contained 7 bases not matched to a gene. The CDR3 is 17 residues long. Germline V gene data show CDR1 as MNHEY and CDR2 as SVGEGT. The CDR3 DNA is TGTGCCAGCAGCCCCTTTAGCGGGAGGGTGAACACCGGGGAGCTGTTTTTT. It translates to CASSPFSGRVNTGELFF.

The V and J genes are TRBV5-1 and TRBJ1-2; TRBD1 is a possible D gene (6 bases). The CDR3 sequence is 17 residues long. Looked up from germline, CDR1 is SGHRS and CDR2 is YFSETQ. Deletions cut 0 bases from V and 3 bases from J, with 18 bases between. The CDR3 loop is CASSLVPGAIPDYGYTF. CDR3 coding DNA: TGCGCCAGCAGCTTGGTTCCAGGGGCCATCCCCGACTATGGCTACACCTTC.

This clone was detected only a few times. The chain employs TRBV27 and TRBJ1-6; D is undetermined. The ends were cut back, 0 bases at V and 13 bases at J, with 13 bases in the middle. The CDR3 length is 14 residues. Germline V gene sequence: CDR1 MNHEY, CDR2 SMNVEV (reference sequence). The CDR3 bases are TGTGCCAGCAGTTTATCCCCTAATGCGAGGCCCCTCCACTTT. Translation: CASSLSPNARPLHF.

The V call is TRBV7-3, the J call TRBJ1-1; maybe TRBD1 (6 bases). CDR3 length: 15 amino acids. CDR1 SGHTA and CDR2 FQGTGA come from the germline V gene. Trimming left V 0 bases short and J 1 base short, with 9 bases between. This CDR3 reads CASSLTRDTNTEAFF. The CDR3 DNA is TGTGCCAGCAGCTTAACCCGGGACACGAACACTGAAGCTTTCTTT.

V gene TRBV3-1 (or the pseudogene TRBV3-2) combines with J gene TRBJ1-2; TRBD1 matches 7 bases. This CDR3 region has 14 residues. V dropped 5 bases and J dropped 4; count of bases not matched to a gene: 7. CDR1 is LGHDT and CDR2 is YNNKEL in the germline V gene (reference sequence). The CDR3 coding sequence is TGTGCCAGCAGCAAAGGGGACAGCACCTATGGCTACACCTTC. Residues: CASSKGDSTYGYTF.

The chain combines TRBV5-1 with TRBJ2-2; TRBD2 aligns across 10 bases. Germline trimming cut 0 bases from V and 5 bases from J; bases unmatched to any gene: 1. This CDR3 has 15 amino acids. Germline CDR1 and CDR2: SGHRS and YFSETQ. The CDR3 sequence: CASSLALAGTGELFF. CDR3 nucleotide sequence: TGCGCCAGCAGCTTGGCACTAGCGGGGACCGGGGAGCTGTTTTTT.

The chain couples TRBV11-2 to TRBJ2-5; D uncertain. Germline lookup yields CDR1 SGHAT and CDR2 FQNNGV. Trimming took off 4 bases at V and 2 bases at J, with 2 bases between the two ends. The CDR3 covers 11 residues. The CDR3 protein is CASSSQETQYF. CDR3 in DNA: TGTGCCAGCAGCTCTCAAGAGACCCAGTACTTC.

CDR3 protein: CASSAQGNTEAFF. The DNA of the CDR3 is TGTGCCAGCAGTGCTCAGGGGAACACTGAAGCTTTCTTT. This chain joins TRBV6-6 and TRBJ1-1, with D possibly being TRBD1 (5 bases). The CDR3 is 13 amino acids. The V end lost 5 bases, the J end lost 1 base, and 8 bases lay between the germline ends. Germline assignment: CDR1 MNHNY and CDR2 SVGAGI (reference sequence).

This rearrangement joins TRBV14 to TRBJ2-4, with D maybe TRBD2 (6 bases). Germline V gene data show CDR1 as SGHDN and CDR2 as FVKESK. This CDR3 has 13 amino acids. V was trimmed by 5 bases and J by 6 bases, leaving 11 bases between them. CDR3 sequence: CASSDTRGNIQYF. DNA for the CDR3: TGTGCCAGCAGCGATACGCGGGGAAACATTCAGTACTTC. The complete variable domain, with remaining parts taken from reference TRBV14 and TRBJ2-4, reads EAGVTQFPSHSVIEKGQTVTLRCDPISGHDNLYWYRRVMGKEIKFLLHFVKESKQDESGMPNNRFLAERTGGTYSTLKVQPAELEDSGVYFCASSDTRGNIQYFGAGTRLSVL.

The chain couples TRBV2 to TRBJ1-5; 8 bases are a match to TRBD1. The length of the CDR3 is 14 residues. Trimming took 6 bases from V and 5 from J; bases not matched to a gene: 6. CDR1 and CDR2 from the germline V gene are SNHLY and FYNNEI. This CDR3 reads CASSASGGHQPQHF. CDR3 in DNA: TGTGCCAGCAGCGCCTCAGGGGGCCATCAGCCCCAGCATTTT.

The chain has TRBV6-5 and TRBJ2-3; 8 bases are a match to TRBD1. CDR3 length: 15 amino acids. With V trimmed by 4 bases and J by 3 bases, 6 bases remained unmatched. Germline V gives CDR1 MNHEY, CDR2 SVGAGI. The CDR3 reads CASSWTGQRTDTQYF. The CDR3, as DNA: TGTGCCAGCAGTTGGACAGGGCAGCGGACAGATACGCAGTATTTT.

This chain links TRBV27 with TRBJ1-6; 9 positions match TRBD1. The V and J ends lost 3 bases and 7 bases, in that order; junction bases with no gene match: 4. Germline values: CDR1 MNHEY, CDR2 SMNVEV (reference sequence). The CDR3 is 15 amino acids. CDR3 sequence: CASSLWDRENSPLHF. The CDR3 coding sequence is TGTGCCAGCAGTTTGTGGGACAGGGAGAATTCACCCCTCCACTTT.